One and the same sample provided the 9 T cell receptor beta chains below, sequenced in a study of T cells after somatic rescue of genetic block. Method: immunoSEQ multiplex PCR; TCRdb's copy keeps in-frame clones and lacks some. The table shows about 88,000 clones, with just under 90% occurring only once. The specimen sequenced was peripheral blood mononuclear cells (PBMCs). The receptor source for this set is a woman aged 18-29 years.

This clone was seen once. The genes are TRBV4-1 and TRBJ2-2; possibly TRBD2 for D (6 bases). The CDR3 is made up of 15 amino acids. From germline, CDR1 is MGHRA and CDR2 YSYEKL. V was clipped by 4 bases and J by 4 bases, with 13 bases between them. The DNA for the CDR3 is TGCGCCAGCAGCCCCTTGGCGGGGCCCACCGGGGAGCTGTTTTTT. Protein product: CASSPLAGPTGELFF.

This chain uses TRBV28 with TRBJ1-2; no reliable D call. CDR1 and CDR2 (germline): MDHEN, SYDVKM. V shed 4 bases and J shed 9 bases, with 12 bases lying between them. The CDR3 loop spans 12 amino acids. The CDR3 spells CASSSPPTSYTF. CDR3 bases: TGTGCCAGCAGTTCTCCCCCTACAAGCTACACCTTC.

V gene TRBV28 combines with J gene TRBJ2-3, with a weak D call TRBD2 (5 bases). The CDR3 has 14 residues. Germline V lookup: CDR1 MDHEN, CDR2 SYDVKM. The V end lost 5 bases, the J end lost 1 base, and 10 bases lay between the germline ends. DNA of the CDR3: TGTGCCAGCAGTCTGGTCGGGGGCACAGATACGCAGTATTTT. It encodes CASSLVGGTDTQYF.

The CDR3 region is CASSLVREETQYF. The DNA for the CDR3 is TGTGCCAGCAGCTTAGTCAGGGAAGAGACCCAGTACTTC. J is TRBJ2-5 and V is TRBV11-2; possibly TRBD1 for D (5 bases). The V end was cut by 1 base, the J end by 3 bases, with 6 bases between. CDR1 and CDR2 from the germline V gene are SGHAT and FQNNGV. This CDR3 contains 13 residues. Variable domain in full (rest from reference TRBV11-2 and TRBJ2-5): EAGVAQSPRYKIIEKRQSVAFWCNPISGHATLYWYQQILGQGPKLLIQFQNNGVVDDSQLPKDRFSAERLKGVDSTLKIQPAKLEDSAVYLCASSLVREETQYFGPGTRLLVL.

The chain is built from TRBV5-1 and TRBJ2-7; D may be TRBD2 (6 bases). The CDR3 runs to 12 residues. The germline V gene has CDR1 SGHRS and CDR2 YFSETQ. V lost 4 bases and J lost 6, with 11 bases in between. The CDR3 region is CASSLGRGEQYF. The CDR3 DNA reads TGCGCCAGCAGCCTCGGGAGAGGCGAGCAGTACTTC.

The chain uses TRBV5-6 and TRBJ1-2; D ambiguous. The CDR3 consists of 11 residues. V was trimmed by 6 bases and J by 7 bases, leaving 10 bases between them. The germline V gene encodes CDR1 SGHDT and CDR2 YYEEEE. The CDR3 nucleotides read TGTGCCAGCACAGCTTCCTTTGGCTACACCTTC. It specifies CASTASFGYTF.

The chain couples TRBV7-2 to TRBJ2-3, with 7 positions matching TRBD2. The CDR3 consists of 14 residues. The J segment lost 5 bases and the V segment lost 0 bases, leaving 2 bases of the junction unmatched. Germline V gene lookup returns CDR1 SGHTA and CDR2 FQGNSA. This chain's CDR3 is CASSLAGGIDTQYF. CDR3 coding DNA: TGTGCCAGCAGCTTAGCGGGAGGGATAGATACGCAGTATTTT. Using reference TRBV7-2 and TRBJ2-3 for the parts outside the CDR3, the full variable domain is GAGVSQSPSNKVTEKGKDVELRCDPISGHTALYWYRQSLGQGLEFLIYFQGNSAPDKSGLPSDRFSAERTGGSVSTLTIQRTQQEDSAVYLCASSLAGGIDTQYFGPGTRLTVL.

The rearrangement joins TRBV4-3 to TRBJ1-2; D is possibly TRBD1 (5 bases). The V end was cut by 0 bases, the J end by 5 bases, with 16 bases between. Germline V lookup: CDR1 LGHNA, CDR2 YSLEER. This CDR3 has 16 residues. The CDR3 reads CASSQDLKDTGYGYTF. CDR3 bases: TGCGCCAGCAGCCAAGATCTCAAGGACACTGGTTATGGCTACACCTTC.

V is TRBV5-6 and J is TRBJ1-5; D is unclear. Germline V gene lookup returns CDR1 SGHDT and CDR2 YYEEEE. The CDR3 is 13 residues long. The V gene lost 1 base and the J gene lost 3 bases, with 5 bases spanning the gap. The CDR3 DNA follows: TGTGCCAGCAGCTTGAGTTACAATCAGCCCCAGCATTTT. Translation: CASSLSYNQPQHF. Full variable domain (outside the CDR3, taken from reference TRBV5-6 and TRBJ1-5): DAGVTQSPTHLIKTRGQQVTLRCSPKSGHDTVSWYQQALGQGPQFIFQYYEEEERQRGNFPDRFSGHQFPNYSSELNVNALLLGDSALYLCASSLSYNQPQHFGDGTRLSIL.